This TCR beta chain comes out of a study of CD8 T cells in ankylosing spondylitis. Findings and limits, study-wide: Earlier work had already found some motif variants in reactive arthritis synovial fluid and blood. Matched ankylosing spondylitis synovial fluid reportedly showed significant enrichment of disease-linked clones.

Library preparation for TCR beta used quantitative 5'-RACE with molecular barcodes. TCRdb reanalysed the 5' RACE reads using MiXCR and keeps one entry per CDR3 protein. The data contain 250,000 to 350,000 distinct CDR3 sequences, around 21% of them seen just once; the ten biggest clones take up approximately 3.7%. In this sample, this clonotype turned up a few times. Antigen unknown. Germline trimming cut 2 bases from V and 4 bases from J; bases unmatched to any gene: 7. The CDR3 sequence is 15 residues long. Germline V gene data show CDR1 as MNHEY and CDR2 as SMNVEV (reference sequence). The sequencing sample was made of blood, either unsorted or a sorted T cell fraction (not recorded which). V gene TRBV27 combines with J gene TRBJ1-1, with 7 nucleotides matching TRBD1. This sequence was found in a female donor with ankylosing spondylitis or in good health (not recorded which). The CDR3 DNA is TGTGCCAGCAGTTTAACCCAGACAGGGCCCACTGAAGCTTTCTTT. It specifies CASSLTQTGPTEAFF.